Sequencing of this T cell receptor beta chain was carried out in a study of beta chain features in type 1 diabetes. Points from the study as a whole: TCRB CDR3s were moderately but significantly shorter in Type 1 diabetes patients in all four CD4+ subsets. PCR might show a preference for shorter templates, equally across patients and controls. VDJ junctions from type 1 diabetes patients carried fewer insertions and larger deletions.

Reverse transcribing all isolated RNA meant expressed TCRB transcripts were sequenced. Clones were sequenced by immunoSEQ multiplex PCR, and TCRdb holds only the in-frame ones, with some missing. The sample lists about half a million clones, around 28% occurring once. This clone was counted between two and nine times. Antigen: not known. This CDR3 is built from 12 residues. Germline V gives CDR1 LNHDA, CDR2 SQIVND (reference sequence). V lost 5 bases and J lost 5, with 9 bases in between. The sequence derives from a man in his late teens or twenties in good health. Sequencing was performed on naive CD4+ T cells from blood. The gene calls are TRBV19 and TRBJ1-1; no clear D gene. The CDR3 sequence is CASSPGGTEAFF. The CDR3 nucleotides read TGTGCCAGTAGTCCTGGTGGGACTGAAGCTTTCTTT.